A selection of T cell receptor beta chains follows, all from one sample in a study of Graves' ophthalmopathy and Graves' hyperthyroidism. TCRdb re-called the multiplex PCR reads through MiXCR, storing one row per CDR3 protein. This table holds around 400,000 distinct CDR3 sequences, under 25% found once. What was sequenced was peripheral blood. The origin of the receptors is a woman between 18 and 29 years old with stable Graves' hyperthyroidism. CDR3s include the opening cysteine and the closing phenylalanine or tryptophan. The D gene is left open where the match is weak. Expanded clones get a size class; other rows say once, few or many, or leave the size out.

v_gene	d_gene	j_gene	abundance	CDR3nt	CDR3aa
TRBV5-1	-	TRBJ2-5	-	TGCGCCAGCAGCTCTGGGTCCCTTCAAGAGACCCAGTACTTC	CASSSGSLQETQYF
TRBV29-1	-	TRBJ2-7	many	TGCAGCGCTTTGACAGCCTCCTACGAGCAGTACTTC	CSALTASYEQYF
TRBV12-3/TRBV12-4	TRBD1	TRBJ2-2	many	TGTGCCAGCAGTTCATGGGGGACAGGGCAGAACACCGGGGAGCTGTTTTTT	CASSSWGTGQNTGELFF
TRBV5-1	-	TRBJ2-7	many	TGCGCCAGCAGCTTGTCTGTCCCATGGGGCGAGCAGTACTTC	CASSLSVPWGEQYF
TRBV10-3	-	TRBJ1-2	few	TGTGCCATCAGGCCCCTGAGGGGATATGGCTACACCTTC	CAIRPLRGYGYTF
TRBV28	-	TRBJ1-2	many	TGTGCCAGCAGAGATACCGGGACAAACTATGGCTACACCTTC	CASRDTGTNYGYTF
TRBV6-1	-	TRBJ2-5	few	TGTGCCAGCAGTGAAGAGCCCCAAGAGACCCAGTACTTC	CASSEEPQETQYF
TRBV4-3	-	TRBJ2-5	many	TGCGCCAGCAGCCAAGATCCCTCAGAGACCCAGTACTTC	CASSQDPSETQYF
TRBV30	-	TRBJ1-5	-	TGTGCCTGGAGTAGGGGCCACAATCAGCCCCAGCATTTT	CAWSRGHNQPQHF
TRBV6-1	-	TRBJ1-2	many	TGTGCCAGCAGTGAAGCGCCAGGGCCGGGCTATGGCTACACCTTC	CASSEAPGPGYGYTF
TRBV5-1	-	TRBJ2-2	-	TGCGCCAGCAGCCTGAGGACCCGACGGAACACCGGGGAGCTGTTTTTT	CASSLRTRRNTGELFF
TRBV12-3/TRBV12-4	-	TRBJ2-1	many	TGTGCCAGCACCGTGTGGGGGAATGAGCAGTTCTTC	CASTVWGNEQFF
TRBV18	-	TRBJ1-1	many	TGTGCCAGCTCACCAAGGCAAATTAACACTGAAGCTTTCTTT	CASSPRQINTEAFF
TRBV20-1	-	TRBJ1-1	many	TGCAGTGCTAGGATTGGTTCCACTGAAGCTTTCTTT	CSARIGSTEAFF
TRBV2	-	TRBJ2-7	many	TGTGCCAGCGGAGGCAACGTAGCAGGAGGAGGCGAGCAGTACTTC	CASGGNVAGGGEQYF
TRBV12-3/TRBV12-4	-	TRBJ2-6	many	TGTGCCAGCAGTTTACTCGTAGGAATCATCTCTGGGGCCAACGTCCTGACTTTC	CASSLLVGIISGANVLTF
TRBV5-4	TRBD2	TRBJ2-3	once	TGTGCCAGCAGCAGCGGGGGGCGGCTGTCGGATACGCAGTATTTT	CASSSGGRLSDTQYF
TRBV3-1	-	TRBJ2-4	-	TGTGCCAGCAGCCTCGGAAAGAACATCGAAAACATTCAGTACTTC	CASSLGKNIENIQYF
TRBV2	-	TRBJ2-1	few	TGTGCCAGCAGTTTGGTTCGCCTCCTAGTATACAATGAGCAGTTCTTC	CASSLVRLLVYNEQFF
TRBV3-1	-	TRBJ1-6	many	TGTGCCAGCAGCCAGGGTAACAATTCACCCCTCCACTTT	CASSQGNNSPLHF
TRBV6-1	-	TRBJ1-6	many	TGTGCCACGGGACCTTATTCACCCCTCCACTTT	CATGPYSPLHF
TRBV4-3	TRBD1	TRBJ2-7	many	TGCGCCAGCAGCCAAGAGGCCAGGGGGTACGAGCAGTACTTC	CASSQEARGYEQYF
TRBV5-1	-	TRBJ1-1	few	TGCGCCAGCAGCTTACAGAAGGGAAGCACTGAAGCTTTCTTT	CASSLQKGSTEAFF
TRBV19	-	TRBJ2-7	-	TGTGCCAGTAGTCAGGGCAGGGATAACTACGAGCAGTACTTC	CASSQGRDNYEQYF
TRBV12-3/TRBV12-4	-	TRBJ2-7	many	TGTGCCAGCAGCCCAGGACGAAACTACGAGCAGTACTTC	CASSPGRNYEQYF
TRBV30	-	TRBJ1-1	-	TGTGCCTGGAGTCGGATTGGGGACACTGAAGCTTTCTTT	CAWSRIGDTEAFF
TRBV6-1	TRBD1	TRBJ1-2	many	TGTGCCAGCAGCCGCGACAGGGAGGCGGGTAACTATGGCTACACCTTC	CASSRDREAGNYGYTF
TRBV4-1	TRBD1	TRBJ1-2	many	TGCGCCAGCAGCCAAGCCTACCCGGACAGGAGATATGGCTACACCTTC	CASSQAYPDRRYGYTF
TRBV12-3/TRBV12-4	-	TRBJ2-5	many	TGTGCCAGCAGTGTCAGGGAGCCCAAGACCCAGTACTTC	CASSVREPKTQYF
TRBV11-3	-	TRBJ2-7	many	TGTGCCAGCAGCTTAGAAGGGGCGGCCTACGAGCAGTACTTC	CASSLEGAAYEQYF
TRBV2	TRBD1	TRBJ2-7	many	TGTGCCAGCAGGGATACAGGGGGAGTCTACGAGCAGTACTTC	CASRDTGGVYEQYF
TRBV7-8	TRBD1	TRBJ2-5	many	TGTGCCAGCAGCTTGGGACAGAATCAAGAGACCCAGTACTTC	CASSLGQNQETQYF
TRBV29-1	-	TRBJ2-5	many	TGCAGCGTTGCAGGGCCAGAGACCCAGTACTTC	CSVAGPETQYF
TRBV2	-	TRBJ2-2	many	TGTGCCAGCAGCCTTTGGGGCACCGGGGAGCTGTTTTTT	CASSLWGTGELFF
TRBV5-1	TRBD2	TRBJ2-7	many	TGCGCCAGCAGCCCGATGACCAGCGGGAACTCCTACGAGCAGTACTTC	CASSPMTSGNSYEQYF
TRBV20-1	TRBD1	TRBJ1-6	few	TGCAGTGCTCGGGGCGGGACAGAGAATTCACCCCTCCACTTT	CSARGGTENSPLHF
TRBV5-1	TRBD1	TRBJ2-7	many	TGCGCCAGCAGCCTCAAACAGGGGTACGGCTACGAGCAGTACTTC	CASSLKQGYGYEQYF
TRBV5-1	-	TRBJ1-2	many	TGCGCCAGCAGCTTTAACAGGGCCTATGGCTACACCTTC	CASSFNRAYGYTF
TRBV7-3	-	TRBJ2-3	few	TGTGCCAGCAGCCTCATGGGGGGGCCGGCAGATACGCAGTATTTT	CASSLMGGPADTQYF
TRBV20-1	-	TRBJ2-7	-	TGCAGTGCTAGAGATCTGGGAGGCAGGGGCTACGAGCAGTACTTC	CSARDLGGRGYEQYF
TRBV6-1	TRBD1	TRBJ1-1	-	TGTGCCAGCAGCCCCAGGGGGCCTGAAGCTTTCTTT	CASSPRGPEAFF
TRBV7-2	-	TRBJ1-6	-	TGTGCCAGCAGCTTAGATGTCAATTCACCCCTCCACTTT	CASSLDVNSPLHF
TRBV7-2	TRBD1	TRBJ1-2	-	TGTGCCAGCAGCCCCTACCGGACAGGCCGAGATGGCTACACCTTC	CASSPYRTGRDGYTF
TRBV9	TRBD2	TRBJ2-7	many	TGTGCCAGCAGCGTAGACGCGGGAGGGGGCAACGAGCAGTACTTC	CASSVDAGGGNEQYF
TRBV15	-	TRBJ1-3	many	TGTGCCACCAGCTCAGGGAGAAACACCATATATTTT	CATSSGRNTIYF
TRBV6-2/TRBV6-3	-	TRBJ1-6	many	TGTGCCAGCAGTTACTCGAGTGCGGGGATGAATTCACCCCTCCACTTT	CASSYSSAGMNSPLHF
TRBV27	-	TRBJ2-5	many	TGTGCCAGCAGGCGGGACACACAAGAGACCCAGTACTTC	CASRRDTQETQYF
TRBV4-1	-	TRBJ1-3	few	TGCGCCAGCAGCCAATTTAACGGACAGCGAAGCTCTGGAAACACCATATATTTT	CASSQFNGQRSSGNTIYF
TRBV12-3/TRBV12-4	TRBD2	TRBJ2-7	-	TGTGCCAGCAGTTCCGGGACTAGCGGGAGGAACTACGAGCAGTACTTC	CASSSGTSGRNYEQYF
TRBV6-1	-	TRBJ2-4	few	TGTGCCAGCAGTGACCGTAGAGTCAAAAACATTAAGTACTTC	CASSDRRVKNIKYF
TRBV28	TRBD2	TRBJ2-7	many	TGTGCCAGCATAAACACACTAGCGGGAGGTGAGCAGTACTTC	CASINTLAGGEQYF
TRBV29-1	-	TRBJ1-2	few	TGCAGCGTAGAGCAGGGAGTCTATGGCTACACCTTC	CSVEQGVYGYTF
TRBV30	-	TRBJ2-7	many	TGTGCCTGGACAACTGGCTCCTACGAGCAGTACTTC	CAWTTGSYEQYF
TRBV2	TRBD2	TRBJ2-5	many	TGTGCCAGCAGTAAGGTTTCGGGCGGGAGCGGGGAGACCCAGTACTTC	CASSKVSGGSGETQYF
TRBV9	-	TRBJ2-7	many	TGTGCCAGCAGCGTCCAGGCATCCAGGGGCGAGCAGTACTTC	CASSVQASRGEQYF
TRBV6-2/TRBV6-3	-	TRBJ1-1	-	TGTGCCAGCAGTTACTCAGAACTTGTGAATGAAGCTTTCTTT	CASSYSELVNEAFF
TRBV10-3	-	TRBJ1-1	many	TGTGCCATCATCGAGAACACTGAAGCTTTCTTT	CAIIENTEAFF
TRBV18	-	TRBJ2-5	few	TGTGTCAGCTCAGAGCAAGAGACCCAGTACTTC	CVSSEQETQYF
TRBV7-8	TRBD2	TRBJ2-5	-	TGTGCCAGCAGCCCCAGACTAGCGGGACGCCAAGAGACCCAGTACTTC	CASSPRLAGRQETQYF